A selection of T cell receptor beta chains follows, all from one sample in a study of T cells in Graves' hyperthyroidism and ophthalmopathy. TCRdb called the multiplex PCR reads again in MiXCR, with one record for every CDR3 protein. The sample carries 700,000 or so distinct CDR3 sequences, over 15% recorded once. Specimen: blood. These TCRs come from a man aged 18 to 29 with Graves' hyperthyroidism. Each CDR3 is given with its conserved first and last residue. D genes are given only for firm matches. Part of the rows lack a size; the others show once, few, many or a class for expanded clones.

j_gene: TRBJ2-3
d_gene: TRBD2
len: 15
v_gene: TRBV11-2
abundance: .
CDR3aa: CASSVSGRDTDTQYF
CDR3nt: TGTGCCAGCAGCGTTAGCGGGAGGGACACAGATACGCAGTATTTT

j_gene: TRBJ2-7
d_gene: TRBD2
len: 15
v_gene: TRBV28
abundance: .
CDR3aa: CASSLVGLDAYEQYF
CDR3nt: TGTGCCAGCAGTTTAGTAGGACTAGATGCCTACGAGCAGTACTTC

j_gene: TRBJ2-1
d_gene: .
len: 12
v_gene: TRBV28
abundance: many
CDR3aa: CASRYRGNEQFF
CDR3nt: TGTGCCAGCCGATATCGAGGCAATGAGCAGTTCTTC

j_gene: TRBJ1-1
d_gene: .
len: 12
v_gene: TRBV7-9
abundance: few
CDR3aa: CASRTADTEAFF
CDR3nt: TGTGCCAGCAGGACAGCTGACACTGAAGCTTTCTTT

j_gene: TRBJ2-3
d_gene: TRBD1
len: 13
v_gene: TRBV7-6
abundance: .
CDR3aa: CASSSYRGDTQYF
CDR3nt: TGTGCCAGCAGCTCTTACAGGGGGGATACGCAGTATTTT

j_gene: TRBJ2-1
d_gene: TRBD2
len: 18
v_gene: TRBV7-9
abundance: many
CDR3aa: CASIRGSPGLAIYNEQFF
CDR3nt: TGTGCCAGCATCAGAGGGTCCCCGGGACTAGCTATCTACAATGAGCAGTTCTTC

j_gene: TRBJ2-7
d_gene: TRBD2
len: 12
v_gene: TRBV20-1
abundance: .
CDR3aa: CSAASGPYEQYF
CDR3nt: TGCAGTGCTGCTAGCGGTCCCTACGAGCAGTACTTC

j_gene: TRBJ1-5
d_gene: TRBD1
len: 17
v_gene: TRBV7-2
abundance: few
CDR3aa: CASSFDPTDRGDQPQHF
CDR3nt: TGTGCCAGCAGCTTCGACCCAACAGACAGGGGAGATCAGCCCCAGCATTTT

j_gene: TRBJ2-5
d_gene: TRBD2
len: 12
v_gene: TRBV29-1
abundance: many
CDR3aa: CSVSGRSKTQYF
CDR3nt: TGCAGCGTTAGCGGGAGATCGAAGACCCAGTACTTC

j_gene: TRBJ1-2
d_gene: .
len: 13
v_gene: TRBV2
abundance: .
CDR3aa: CASSERSTYGYTF
CDR3nt: TGTGCCAGCAGTGAGCGGAGTACCTATGGCTACACCTTC

j_gene: TRBJ2-7
d_gene: TRBD1
len: 14
v_gene: TRBV9
abundance: few
CDR3aa: CASSPKGQGYEQYF
CDR3nt: TGTGCCAGCAGCCCAAAGGGACAGGGGTACGAGCAGTACTTC

j_gene: TRBJ2-7
d_gene: TRBD2
len: 15
v_gene: TRBV20-1
abundance: .
CDR3aa: CSAVTHSGTTYEQYF
CDR3nt: TGCAGTGCCGTCACCCATAGCGGGACGACCTACGAGCAGTACTTC

j_gene: TRBJ2-7
d_gene: TRBD1
len: 12
v_gene: TRBV2
abundance: .
CDR3aa: CASNRQGYEQYF
CDR3nt: TGTGCCAGCAACAGACAGGGATACGAGCAGTACTTC

j_gene: TRBJ1-4
d_gene: .
len: 14
v_gene: TRBV2
abundance: many
CDR3aa: CASIPTAYNEKLFF
CDR3nt: TGTGCCAGCATTCCGACAGCTTATAATGAAAAACTGTTTTTT

j_gene: TRBJ1-1
d_gene: .
len: 12
v_gene: TRBV29-1
abundance: few
CDR3aa: CSVSDSYTEAFF
CDR3nt: TGCAGCGTTTCAGACAGCTACACTGAAGCTTTCTTT

j_gene: TRBJ2-1
d_gene: TRBD2
len: 12
v_gene: TRBV29-1
abundance: .
CDR3aa: CSVEDSGREQFF
CDR3nt: TGCAGCGTTGAGGATAGCGGGAGAGAGCAGTTCTTC

j_gene: TRBJ1-6
d_gene: .
len: 12
v_gene: TRBV20-1
abundance: few
CDR3aa: CSARQADSPLHF
CDR3nt: TGCAGTGCCCGACAGGCGGATTCACCCCTCCACTTT

j_gene: TRBJ2-5
d_gene: TRBD2
len: 19
v_gene: TRBV2
abundance: many
CDR3aa: CASKKNPASGRTYQETQYF
CDR3nt: TGTGCCAGCAAGAAAAATCCGGCTAGCGGGAGGACTTACCAAGAGACCCAGTACTTC

j_gene: TRBJ2-1
d_gene: TRBD1
len: 16
v_gene: TRBV9
abundance: few
CDR3aa: CASSPAAGGSYNEQFF
CDR3nt: TGTGCCAGCAGCCCAGCGGCAGGGGGCTCCTACAATGAGCAGTTCTTC

j_gene: TRBJ2-3
d_gene: .
len: 16
v_gene: TRBV7-2
abundance: .
CDR3aa: CASSITRGRFRYTQYF
CDR3nt: TGTGCCAGCAGCATCACCAGGGGCCGCTTCCGCTATACGCAGTATTTT